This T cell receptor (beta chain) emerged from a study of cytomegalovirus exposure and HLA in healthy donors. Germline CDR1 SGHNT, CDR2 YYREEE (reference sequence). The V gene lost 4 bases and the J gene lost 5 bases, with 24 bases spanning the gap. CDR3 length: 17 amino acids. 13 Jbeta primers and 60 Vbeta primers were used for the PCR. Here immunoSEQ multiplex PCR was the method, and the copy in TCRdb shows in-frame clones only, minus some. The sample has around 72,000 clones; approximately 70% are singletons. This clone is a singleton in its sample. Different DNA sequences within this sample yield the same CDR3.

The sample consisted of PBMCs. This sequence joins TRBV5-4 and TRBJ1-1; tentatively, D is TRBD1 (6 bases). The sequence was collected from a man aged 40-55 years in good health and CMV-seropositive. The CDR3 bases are TGTGCCAGCAGCGCCTCCCCGGGGCAGGGAGGGGGGACTGAAGCTTTCTTT. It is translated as CASSASPGQGGGTEAFF.